This record looks at one T cell receptor (beta chain) sequence and its context. Its antigen is not identified. Other DNA sequences in the sample encode the same CDR3. The sample comes from a study of shared clonotypes between healthy human individuals. Whole-study context: Per donor, three plates held CD4 naive cells, three held CD4 memory, two held CD8 naive and one held CD8 memory. General study findings and limits: Among donors, clonotype sharing was expected to be affected by sequencing depth.

From germline, CDR1 is MDHEN and CDR2 SYDVKM. Trimming shortened V by 6 bases and J by 5 bases, and 13 bases separated the two germline ends. The CDR3 runs 13 residues. Generated by immunoSEQ multiplex PCR, the TCRdb table keeps only in-frame clones and is missing some. The data contain about 2.2 million clones, around 93% of them singletons. The naive CD8 fraction comprised CD45RO-negative cells positively selected for CCR7 and excluded terminally differentiated effector memory CD45RA+ cells. The sample taken for sequencing was naive CD8+ T cells from PBMCs. The receptor was isolated from a man younger than 30 in good health. Some clones in this sample may be carry-over from other donors' samples. This chain uses TRBV28 with TRBJ2-5, with D tentatively TRBD1 or TRBD2 (6 bases each). The CDR3 sequence: CASSPRGEETQYF. Written as DNA, the CDR3 is TGTGCCAGCAGCCCTAGGGGGGAGGAGACCCAGTACTTC. The entire variable domain, with the rest obtained from reference TRBV28 and TRBJ2-5, is as follows: DVKVTQSSRYLVKRTGEKVFLECVQDMDHENMFWYRQDPGLGLRLIYFSYDVKMKEKGDIPEGYSVSREKKERFSLILESASTNQTSMYLCASSPRGEETQYFGPGTRLLVL.